This TCR beta chain was sequenced during a study of lymphopenia after photon versus proton radiotherapy. General study points: After the lymphocyte nadir, photon-treated repertoires showed oligoclonal expansion, especially of CD8+ Temra cells. A bigger post-nadir fall in TCR diversity correlated inversely with survival time in deceased patients. Only patients who died were analyzed for survival; proton advantage is unproven.

For this clone: Its matching antigen is unknown.

Using immunoSEQ multiplex PCR, the repertoire was profiled, and TCRdb retains in-frame clones only, with some absent. Of under 20,000 clones detected, 92% appear once; the ten largest clones hold around 1.7%. Here the sequenced sample was peripheral blood, taken from a patient treated with photon-based radiotherapy. The TCR sequence derives from a woman in her thirties or forties with cholangiocarcinoma.

CDR3 in amino acids: CASSSRGRDTEAFF. The CDR3 DNA follows: TGTGCCAGCAGCTCCAGGGGTCGGGACACTGAAGCTTTCTTT. The V call is TRBV9, the J call TRBJ1-1, with D possibly matching TRBD1 (6 bases). Trimming took off 4 bases at V and 3 bases at J, with 13 bases between the two ends. This CDR3 has 14 residues. In germline, CDR1 is SGDLS, CDR2 YYNGEE.